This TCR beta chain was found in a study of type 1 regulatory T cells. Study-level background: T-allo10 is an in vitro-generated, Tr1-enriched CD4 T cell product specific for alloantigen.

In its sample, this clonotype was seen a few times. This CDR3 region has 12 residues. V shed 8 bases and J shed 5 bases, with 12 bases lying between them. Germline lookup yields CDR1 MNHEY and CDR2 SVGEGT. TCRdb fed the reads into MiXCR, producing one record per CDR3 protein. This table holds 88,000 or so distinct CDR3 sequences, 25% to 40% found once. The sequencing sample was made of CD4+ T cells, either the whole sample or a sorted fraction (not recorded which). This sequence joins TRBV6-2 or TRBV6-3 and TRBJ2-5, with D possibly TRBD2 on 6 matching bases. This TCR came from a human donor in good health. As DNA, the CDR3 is TGTGCCAGCGGCACGGGAGTGGAGACCCAGTACTTC. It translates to CASGTGVETQYF.